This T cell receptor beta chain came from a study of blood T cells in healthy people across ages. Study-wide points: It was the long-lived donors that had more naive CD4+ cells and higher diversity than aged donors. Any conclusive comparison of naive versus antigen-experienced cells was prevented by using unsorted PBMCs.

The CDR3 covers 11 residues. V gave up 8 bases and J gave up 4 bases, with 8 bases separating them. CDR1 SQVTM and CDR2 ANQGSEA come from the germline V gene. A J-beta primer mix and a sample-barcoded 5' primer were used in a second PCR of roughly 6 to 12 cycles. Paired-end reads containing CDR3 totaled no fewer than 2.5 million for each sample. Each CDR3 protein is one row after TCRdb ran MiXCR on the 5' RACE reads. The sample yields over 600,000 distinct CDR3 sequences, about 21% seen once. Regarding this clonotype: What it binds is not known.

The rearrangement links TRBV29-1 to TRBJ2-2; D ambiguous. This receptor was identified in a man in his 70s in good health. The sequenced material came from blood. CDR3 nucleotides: TGCAGCACACGGAGCACCGGGGAGCTGTTTTTT. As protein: CSTRSTGELFF.